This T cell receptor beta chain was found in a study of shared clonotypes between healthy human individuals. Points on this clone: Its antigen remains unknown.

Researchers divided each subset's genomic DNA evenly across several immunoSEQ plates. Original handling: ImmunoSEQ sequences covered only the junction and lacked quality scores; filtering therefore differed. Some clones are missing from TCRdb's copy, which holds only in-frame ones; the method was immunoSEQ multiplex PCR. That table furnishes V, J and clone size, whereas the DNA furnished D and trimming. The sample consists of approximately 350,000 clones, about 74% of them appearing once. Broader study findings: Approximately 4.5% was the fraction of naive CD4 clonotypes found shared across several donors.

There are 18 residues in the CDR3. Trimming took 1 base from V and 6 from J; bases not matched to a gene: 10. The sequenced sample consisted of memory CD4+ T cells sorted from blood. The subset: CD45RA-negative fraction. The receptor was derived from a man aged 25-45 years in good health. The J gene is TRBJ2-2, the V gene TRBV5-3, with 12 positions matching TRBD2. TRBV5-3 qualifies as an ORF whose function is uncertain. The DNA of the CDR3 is TGTGCCAGAAGCTTGTCTGAGACTAGCGGGAGTTGGGCCGGGGAGCTGTTTTTT. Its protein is CARSLSETSGSWAGELFF.